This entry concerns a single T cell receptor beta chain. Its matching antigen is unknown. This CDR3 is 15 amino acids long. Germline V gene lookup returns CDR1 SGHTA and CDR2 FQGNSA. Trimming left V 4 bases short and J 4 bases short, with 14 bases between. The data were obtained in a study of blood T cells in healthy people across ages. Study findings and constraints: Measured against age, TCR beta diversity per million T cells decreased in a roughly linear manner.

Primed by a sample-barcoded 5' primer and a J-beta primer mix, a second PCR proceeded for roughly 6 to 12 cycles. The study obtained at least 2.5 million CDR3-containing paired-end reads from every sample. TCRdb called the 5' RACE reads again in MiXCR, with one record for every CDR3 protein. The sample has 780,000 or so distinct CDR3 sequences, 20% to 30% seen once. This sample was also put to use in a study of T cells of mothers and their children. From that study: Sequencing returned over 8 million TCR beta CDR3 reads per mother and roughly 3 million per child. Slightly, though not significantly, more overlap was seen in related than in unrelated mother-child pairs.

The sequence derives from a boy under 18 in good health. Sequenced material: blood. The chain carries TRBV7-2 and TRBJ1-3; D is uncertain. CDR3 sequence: CASSSPKGTGNTIYF. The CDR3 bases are TGTGCCAGCAGCTCCCCGAAGGGAACAGGAAACACCATATATTTT.